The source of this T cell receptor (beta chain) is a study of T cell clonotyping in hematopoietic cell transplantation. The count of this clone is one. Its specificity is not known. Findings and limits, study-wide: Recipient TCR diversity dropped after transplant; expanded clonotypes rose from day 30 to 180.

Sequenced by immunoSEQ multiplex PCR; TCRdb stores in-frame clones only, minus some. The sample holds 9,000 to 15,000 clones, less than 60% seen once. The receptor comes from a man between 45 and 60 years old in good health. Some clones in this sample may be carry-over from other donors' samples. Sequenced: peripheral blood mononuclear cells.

CDR3 nucleotide sequence: TGCGCCAGCAGCTTGGGGGTAGCGGATACGCAGTATTTT. Protein product: CASSLGVADTQYF. The rearrangement joins TRBV5-1 to TRBJ2-3; tentative D call: TRBD2 (5 bases). The V gene's germline CDR1 is SGHRS and CDR2 YFSETQ. CDR3 size: 13 residues. With 0 bases removed from V and 6 bases from J, the gap between germline ends came to 8 bases.